The source of this T cell receptor (beta chain) is a study of OX40 agonist ivuxolimab in advanced cancers. Study findings and constraints: Expanded clones belonging to CD8+ T cells outnumbered, on average, those of CD4+. The authors also found low normalized T-cell clonal expansion in some nonresponders. It was not determined which antigens were specifically recognized by the peripheral T cells that had undergone clonal expansion.

As regards this clone: Its antigen is undetermined.

Per germline, CDR1 LNHDA and CDR2 SQIVND (reference sequence). Trimming took off 3 bases at V and 3 bases at J, with 6 bases between the two ends. This CDR3 contains 12 residues. TCRdb keeps only in-frame clones here, not all; method: immunoSEQ multiplex PCR. The sample carries about 150,000 clones, over 75% recorded once. The rearrangement joins TRBV19 to TRBJ2-7; no clear D. The clonotype originates from an adult with an advanced solid tumor such as melanoma, head and neck, liver or kidney cancer. The input for sequencing was CD4+ or CD8+ T cells sorted from blood, taken in a trial of the OX40 agonist ivuxolimab. The chain's CDR3 is CASSINSYEQYF. CDR3 in DNA: TGTGCCAGTAGTATTAACAGCTACGAGCAGTACTTC.